Included here is one T cell receptor (beta chain) sequence, with context. V lost 8 bases and J 5 bases, leaving 12 bases between the germline ends. Germline values: CDR1 PRHDT, CDR2 FYEKMQ (reference sequence). This CDR3 has 12 residues. These data originate in a study of blood T cell repertoires in COVID-19. At the level of the study: The cDNA or gDNA used as material had been derived from T cells, B-cell-depleted T cells, or PBMCs.

In the original workflow: Reference gene primer amplification gave nucleated cell count estimates. Sequencing was performed with immunoSEQ multiplex PCR; in TCRdb, only in-frame clones are kept and a portion is missing. V and J calls and clone size are given by that table; D and trimming were obtained from the DNA. The data contain 150,000 to 250,000 clones, 94% of them singletons. Material for sequencing was peripheral blood. The receptor's source is a man aged 25 to 40 with COVID-19, enrolled during active disease. The chain recombines TRBV13 with TRBJ2-5, with D tentatively TRBD1 (7 bases). Here the CDR3 DNA reads TGTGCCAGCTCAGGGGGGCCCGAGACCCAGTACTTC. It specifies CASSGGPETQYF.